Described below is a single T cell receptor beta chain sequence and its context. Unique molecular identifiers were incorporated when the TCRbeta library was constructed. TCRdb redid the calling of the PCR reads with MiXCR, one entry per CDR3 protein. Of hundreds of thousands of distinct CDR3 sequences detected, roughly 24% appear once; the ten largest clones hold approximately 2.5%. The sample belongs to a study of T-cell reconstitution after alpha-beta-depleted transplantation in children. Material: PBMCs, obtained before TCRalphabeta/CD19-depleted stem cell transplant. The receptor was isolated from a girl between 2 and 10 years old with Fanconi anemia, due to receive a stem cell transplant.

The CDR3 DNA reads TGTGCCAGCAGTATTAATCATGGCCTGGGGATCCCTCGGAACGAGCAGTACTTC. Protein product: CASSINHGLGIPRNEQYF. The rearrangement joins TRBV25-1 to TRBJ2-7; D gene ambiguous. CDR1 and CDR2 (germline): MGHDK, SYGVNS. Trimming took 5 bases from V and 5 from J, leaving 28 bases between them. This CDR3 region has 18 residues.